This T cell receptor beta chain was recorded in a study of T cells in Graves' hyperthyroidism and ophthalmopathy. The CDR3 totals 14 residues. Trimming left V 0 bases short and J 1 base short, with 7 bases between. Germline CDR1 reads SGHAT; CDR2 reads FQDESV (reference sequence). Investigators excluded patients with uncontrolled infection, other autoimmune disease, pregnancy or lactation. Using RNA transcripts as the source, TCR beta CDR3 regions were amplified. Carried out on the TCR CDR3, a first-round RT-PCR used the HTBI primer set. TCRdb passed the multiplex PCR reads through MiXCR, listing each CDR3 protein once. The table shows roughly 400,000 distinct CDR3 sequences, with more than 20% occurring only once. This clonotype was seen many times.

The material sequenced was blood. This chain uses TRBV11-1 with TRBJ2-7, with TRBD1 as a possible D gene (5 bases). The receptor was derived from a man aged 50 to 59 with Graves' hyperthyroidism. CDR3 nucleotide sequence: TGTGCCAGCAGCTTAGCGAGACAGTCCTACGAGCAGTACTTC. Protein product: CASSLARQSYEQYF.